One sample yielded the 12 T cell receptor beta chains listed below, sequenced in a study of a mutant IDH1 vaccine in newly diagnosed glioma. Some clones are missing from TCRdb's copy, which holds only in-frame ones; the method was immunoSEQ multiplex PCR. Among about 38,000 clones listed, around 78% were seen once. Time point meaning: baseline, week 1 (first vaccination visit). The treatment here: pre-vaccination baseline after standard-of-care therapy. The sequencing used PBMCs, collected from a glioma patient treated with radiotherapy, temozolomide or both. These receptors came from a man between 40 and 49 years old with glioma. Some clones in this sample may be carry-over from other donors' samples.

The J gene is TRBJ2-7, the V gene TRBV4-2; weak D call: TRBD1 (6 bases). This CDR3 comprises 16 residues. V was pared by 4 bases and J by 5 bases, with 21 bases between. CDR1 and CDR2 (germline): LGHNA, YNFKEQ. CDR3 protein: CASSRDLTGSFNEQYF. As DNA, the CDR3 is TGTGCCAGCAGCCGCGACCTTACAGGGTCTTTTAACGAGCAGTACTTC.

The chain uses TRBV7-8 and TRBJ1-2; 7 bases agree with TRBD1. Germline V gene data show CDR1 as SGHVS and CDR2 as FQNEAQ. The V segment lost 1 base and the J segment 5 bases; nucleotides outside the gene matches: 10. The CDR3 is made up of 16 amino acids. The CDR3 nucleotides read TGTGCCAGCAGCTTAGGGCAGGGGGTGGTTAAATATGGCTACACCTTC. Translating gives CASSLGQGVVKYGYTF.

J is TRBJ2-3 and V is TRBV7-2; TRBD2 is a possible D gene (7 bases). V was trimmed by 5 bases and J by 3 bases, leaving 24 bases between them. The CDR3 runs 18 residues. Germline values: CDR1 SGHTA, CDR2 FQGNSA. The CDR3 nucleotides are TGTGCCAGCAGCGCCGGGGTGGCGGGGGAGGGGGAGACAGATACGCAGTATTTT. It translates to CASSAGVAGEGETDTQYF.

The rearrangement links TRBV11-2 to TRBJ2-6, with D hard to call. V lost 5 bases and J lost 1, with 12 bases in between. CDR1 SGHAT and CDR2 FQNNGV come from the germline V gene. The CDR3 consists of 16 residues. CDR3 amino acids: CASSLEWDSGANVLTF. The CDR3 nucleotides read TGTGCCAGCAGCCTGGAGTGGGATTCTGGGGCCAACGTCCTGACTTTC.

J is TRBJ2-6 and V is TRBV2; TRBD1 might be the D (5 bases). The CDR3 loop spans 16 amino acids. Germline lookup yields CDR1 SNHLY and CDR2 FYNNEI. Trimming left V 2 bases short and J 5 bases short, with 13 bases between. CDR3 in amino acids: CASSERGQGRANVLTF. The DNA for the CDR3 is TGTGCCAGCAGTGAACGTGGGCAGGGTAGGGCCAACGTCCTGACTTTC.

This chain uses TRBV5-1 with TRBJ1-2, with a tentative D call TRBD1 (6 bases). Between the trimmed V and J ends, which lost 4 bases and 9 bases, there was a span of 16 bases. The CDR3 is 13 amino acids. Germline V gene data show CDR1 as SGHRS and CDR2 as YFSETQ. The CDR3 loop reads CASSLGTRVSYTF. The CDR3 DNA sequence: TGCGCCAGCAGCCTAGGGACACGGGTTAGCTACACCTTC.

The genes are TRBV7-6 and TRBJ1-1, with unresolved D. V was pared by 4 bases and J by 0 bases, with 12 bases between. CDR1 SGHVS and CDR2 FNYEAQ come from the germline V gene. This CDR3 region has 15 residues. CDR3 protein: CASSSPVGVNTEAFF. CDR3 nucleotides: TGTGCCAGCAGCTCGCCCGTCGGAGTGAACACTGAAGCTTTCTTT.

This clone has more than one count but fewer than ten. This chain uses TRBV9 with TRBJ1-5; 8 bases are shared with TRBD1. The CDR3 has 14 residues. J gave up 2 bases and V 4 bases, and 2 bases lay outside the gene matches. Germline assignment: CDR1 SGDLS and CDR2 YYNGEE. The CDR3 spells CASSKTGGNQPQHF. DNA for the CDR3: TGTGCCAGCAGCAAGACAGGGGGCAATCAGCCCCAGCATTTT.

This chain uses TRBV5-1 with TRBJ2-7; TRBD2 matches 11 bases. The germline V gene has CDR1 SGHRS and CDR2 YFSETQ. V gave up 4 bases and J gave up 2 bases; unmatched junction bases: 14. This CDR3 has 18 residues. CDR3 protein: CASSRSGGAMGSPYEQYF. CDR3 DNA: TGCGCCAGCAGCCGTAGCGGGGGGGCCATGGGATCCCCCTACGAGCAGTACTTC. Using reference TRBV5-1 and TRBJ2-7 for the parts outside the CDR3, the full variable domain is KAGVTQTPRYLIKTRGQQVTLSCSPISGHRSVSWYQQTPGQGLQFLFEYFSETQRNKGNFPGRFSGRQFSNSRSEMNVSTLELGDSALYLCASSRSGGAMGSPYEQYFGPGTRLTVT.

The chain has TRBV19 and TRBJ1-5; D uncertain. Per the germline V gene, CDR1 is LNHDA and CDR2 is SQIVND (reference sequence). The V end was cut by 1 base, the J end by 4 bases, with 5 bases between. The CDR3 loop spans 13 amino acids. CDR3 sequence reads: CASSIVRNQPQHF. CDR3 nucleotides: TGTGCCAGTAGTATAGTACGGAATCAGCCCCAGCATTTT.

V is TRBV7-2 and J is TRBJ2-7; D tentatively reads TRBD1 or TRBD2 (5 bases each). Per the germline V gene, CDR1 is SGHTA and CDR2 is FQGNSA. V shed 4 bases and J shed 3 bases, with 16 bases lying between them. CDR3 length: 15 residues. The CDR3 coding sequence is TGTGCCAGCAGCTCCCGACGGGGACCGGGCTACGAGCAGTACTTC. Translated, it gives CASSSRRGPGYEQYF.

This clone was recorded once. V is TRBV5-1 and J is TRBJ1-1, with a possible D match to TRBD1 (5 bases). The CDR3 has 14 residues. Germline loops: CDR1 SGHRS, CDR2 YFSETQ. Trimming left V 5 bases short and J 0 bases short, with 11 bases between. The CDR3 loop is CASRGGSLNTEAFF. Written as DNA, the CDR3 is TGCGCCAGCAGGGGGGGGAGCTTGAACACTGAAGCTTTCTTT. The complete variable domain, with remaining parts taken from reference TRBV5-1 and TRBJ1-1, reads KAGVTQTPRYLIKTRGQQVTLSCSPISGHRSVSWYQQTPGQGLQFLFEYFSETQRNKGNFPGRFSGRQFSNSRSEMNVSTLELGDSALYLCASRGGSLNTEAFFGQGTRLTVV.